The T cell receptor (beta chain) described here comes from a study of T cells in localized non-small cell lung cancer. The study's findings and limits: For the top 100 tumor clones, a median about 56 also appeared in adjacent lung.

Details on this clone: Its cognate antigen is unknown.

Germline CDR1 reads SQVTM; CDR2 reads ANQGSEA. This CDR3 has 13 residues. Trimming cost V 7 bases and J 4 bases; bases outside gene matches: 4. This table comes from immunoSEQ multiplex PCR, and its TCRdb copy is limited to in-frame clones, with some not included. The data show some 64,000 clones, with roughly 90% seen just once and approximately 2% held by the top ten. This chain joins TRBV29-1 and TRBJ2-3; the match to TRBD2 covers 11 bases. The TCR was taken from a woman aged 35 to 69 with stage I lung adenocarcinoma. The sequences come from peripheral blood, collected before any cancer treatment. The CDR3 DNA reads TGCAGCGGTTTTAGCGGGAGGGCAGATACGCAGTATTTT. It translates to CSGFSGRADTQYF.